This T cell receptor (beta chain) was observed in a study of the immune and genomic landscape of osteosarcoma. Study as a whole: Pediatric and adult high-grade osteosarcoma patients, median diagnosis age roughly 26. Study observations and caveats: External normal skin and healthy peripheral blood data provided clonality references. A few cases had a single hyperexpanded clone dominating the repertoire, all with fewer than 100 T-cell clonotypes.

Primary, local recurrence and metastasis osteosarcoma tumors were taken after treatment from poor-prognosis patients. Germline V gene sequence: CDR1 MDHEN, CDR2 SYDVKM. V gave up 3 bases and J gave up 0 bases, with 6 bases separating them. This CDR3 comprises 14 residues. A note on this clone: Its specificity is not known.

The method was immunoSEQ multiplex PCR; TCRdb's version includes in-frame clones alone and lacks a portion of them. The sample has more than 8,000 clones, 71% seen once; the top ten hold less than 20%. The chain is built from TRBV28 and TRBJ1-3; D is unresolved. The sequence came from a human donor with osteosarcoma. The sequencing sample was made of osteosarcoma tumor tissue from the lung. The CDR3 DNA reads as TGTGCCAGCAGTTTCGCGGTCTCTGGAAACACCATATATTTT. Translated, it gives CASSFAVSGNTIYF.